The table lists the clone carrying this T cell receptor (beta chain) with a few counts. As yet, its antigen is unknown. This record comes from a study of T cells after yellow fever vaccination. Study-wide results and limits: Repertoires obtained by FACS sorting could include abundant clonotypes that entered as contaminants from the bulk population. Some clonotypes, a small share, were shared between CD4 and CD8 compartments.

V was clipped by 0 bases and J by 3 bases, with 14 bases between them. The CDR3 is 16 amino acids. Germline V CDR1 and CDR2: LGHNA, YSLEER. Making TCR cDNA involved 5'RACE template switching, which added UMIs and a universal primer site. TCRdb reprocessed the 5' RACE reads with MiXCR, giving one entry per CDR3 protein. The sample records 500,000 to 700,000 distinct CDR3 sequences, 15% to 20% being singletons. The rearrangement joins TRBV4-3 to TRBJ2-5; the D gene is possibly TRBD1 (6 bases). The origin of this receptor is a man aged 25 to 45 who received the YFV17D yellow fever vaccine. Specimen: PBMCs, collected 15 days after the yellow fever booster vaccination. CDR3 DNA: TGCGCCAGCAGCCAAGATATGACGACAGGCAAAGAGACCCAGTACTTC. Translating gives CASSQDMTTGKETQYF.